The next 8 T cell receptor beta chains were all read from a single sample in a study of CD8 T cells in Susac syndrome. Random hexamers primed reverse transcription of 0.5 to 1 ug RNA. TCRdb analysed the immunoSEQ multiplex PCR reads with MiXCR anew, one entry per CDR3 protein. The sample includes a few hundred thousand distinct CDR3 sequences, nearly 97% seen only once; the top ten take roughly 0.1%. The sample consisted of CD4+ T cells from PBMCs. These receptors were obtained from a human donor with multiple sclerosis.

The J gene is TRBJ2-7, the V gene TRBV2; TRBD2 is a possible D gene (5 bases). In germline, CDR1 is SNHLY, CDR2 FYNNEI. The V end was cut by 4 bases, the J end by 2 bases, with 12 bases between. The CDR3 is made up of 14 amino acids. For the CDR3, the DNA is TGTGCCAGCAGTGGTCGGGAAGAAACCTACGAGCAGTACTTC. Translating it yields CASSGREETYEQYF.

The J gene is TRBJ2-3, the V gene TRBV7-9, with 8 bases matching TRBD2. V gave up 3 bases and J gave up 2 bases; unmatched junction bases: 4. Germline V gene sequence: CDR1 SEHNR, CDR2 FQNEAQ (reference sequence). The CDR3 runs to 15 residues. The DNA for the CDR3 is TGTGCCAGCAGCTTTACAGCGGGGGTCACAGATACGCAGTATTTT. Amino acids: CASSFTAGVTDTQYF.

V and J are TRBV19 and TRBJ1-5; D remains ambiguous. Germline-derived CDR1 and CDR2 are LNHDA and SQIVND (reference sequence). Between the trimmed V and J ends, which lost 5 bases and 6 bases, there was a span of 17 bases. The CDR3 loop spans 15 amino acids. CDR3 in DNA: TGTGCCAGTAGTGTGGAGGGAGGAGCCACTCAGCCCCAGCATTTT. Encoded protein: CASSVEGGATQPQHF.

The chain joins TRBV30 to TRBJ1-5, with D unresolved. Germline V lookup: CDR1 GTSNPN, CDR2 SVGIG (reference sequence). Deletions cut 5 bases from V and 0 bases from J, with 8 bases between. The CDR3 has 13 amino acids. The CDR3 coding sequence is TGTGCCTGGGGTTCGGATAGCAATCAGCCCCAGCATTTT. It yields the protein CAWGSDSNQPQHF.

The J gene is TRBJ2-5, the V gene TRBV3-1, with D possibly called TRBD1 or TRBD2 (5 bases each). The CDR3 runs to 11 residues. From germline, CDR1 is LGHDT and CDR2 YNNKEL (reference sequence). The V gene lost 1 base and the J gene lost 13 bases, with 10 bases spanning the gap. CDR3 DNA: TGTGCCAGCAGCCAAGCGGGACCCGGGTACTTC. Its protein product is CASSQAGPGYF.

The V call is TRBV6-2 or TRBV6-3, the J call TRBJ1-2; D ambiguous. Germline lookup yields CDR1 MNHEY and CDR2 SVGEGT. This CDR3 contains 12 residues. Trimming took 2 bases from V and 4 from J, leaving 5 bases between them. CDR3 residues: CASSYPRYGYTF. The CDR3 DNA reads TGTGCCAGCAGTTACCCGCGCTATGGCTACACCTTC.

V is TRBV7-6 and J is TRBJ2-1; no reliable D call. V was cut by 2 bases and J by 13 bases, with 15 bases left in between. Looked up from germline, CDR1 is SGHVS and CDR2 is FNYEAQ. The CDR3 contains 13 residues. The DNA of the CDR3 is TGTGCCAGCAGCTTAAGGATAAAGGGTGTTCAGTTCTTC. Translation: CASSLRIKGVQFF.

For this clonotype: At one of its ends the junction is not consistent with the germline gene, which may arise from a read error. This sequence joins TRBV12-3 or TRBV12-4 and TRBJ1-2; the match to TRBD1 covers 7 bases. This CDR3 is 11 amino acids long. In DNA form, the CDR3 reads TGTGCCAGCAGTTTGGGACAGAAGGCCCTCTTC. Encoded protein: CASSLGQKALF.